Listed below are T cell receptor beta chains from one sample, sequenced in a study of blood T cells in healthy people across ages. Each CDR3 protein is one row after TCRdb ran MiXCR on the 5' RACE reads. Here the sample spans 2 million or so distinct CDR3 sequences, around 50% being singletons. The sequencing input was blood. Receptor source: a woman aged 40 to 50 in good health. The CDR3 runs from the conserved cysteine through the conserved F or W. D genes are given only for firm matches. Clone size is shown for a subset of rows, as once, few, many or a class of expanded clone.

TRBV28	TRBD2	13	NA	TRBJ2-7	TGTGCCAGCATCGGGACTAACGCCTACGAGCAGTACTTC	CASIGTNAYEQYF
TRBV12-3/TRBV12-4	NA	11	NA	TRBJ2-3	TGTGCCAGCAGGTTGAGGACATCGCAGTATTTT	CASRLRTSQYF
TRBV6-5	NA	16	once	TRBJ2-3	TGTGCCAGCAGTCCGAGGGGGGGGTTTAGCACAGATACACAGTATTTT	CASSPRGGFSTDTQYF
TRBV18	TRBD2	15	NA	TRBJ2-5	TGTGCCAGCTCACCAGGGACTAGAAACGAAGAGACCCAGTACTTC	CASSPGTRNEETQYF
TRBV20-1	TRBD1	15	NA	TRBJ2-3	TGCAGTGCTACTGGGACAGGGGAGTGGACAGATACGCAGTATTTT	CSATGTGEWTDTQYF
TRBV5-6	NA	14	NA	TRBJ2-5	TGTGCCAGCAGCTTTCCGGATCGAATAGAGACCCAGTACTTC	CASSFPDRIETQYF
TRBV29-1	NA	19	few	TRBJ2-1	TGCAGCGTCCTACAGCCCGTTAGGAGGCGGGGAGTATACAGCGGTGAGCAGTTCTTC	CSVLQPVRRRGVYSGEQFF
TRBV4-3	NA	14	NA	TRBJ2-7	TGCGCCAGCAGCCAAGAGTTCAGGGTAGGCGAGCAGTACTTC	CASSQEFRVGEQYF
TRBV7-2	NA	15	NA	TRBJ2-3	TGTGCCAGCAGCTTCTTATCGAGAAGCACAGATACGCAGTATTTT	CASSFLSRSTDTQYF
TRBV28	TRBD2	17	NA	TRBJ2-3	TGTGCCAGCAGTTTTTTGACTAGCGGGGGTCGCACAGATACGCAGTATTTT	CASSFLTSGGRTDTQYF
TRBV15	NA	18	few	TRBJ2-3	TGTGCCACCAGCCTCCGCCCGCCCATCGCGACGGGAGTTGATACGCAGTATTTT	CATSLRPPIATGVDTQYF
TRBV20-1	NA	15	once	TRBJ1-5	TGCAGTGCGCGCGACTTTAGGGGGAGCAATCAGCCCCAGCATTTT	CSARDFRGSNQPQHF
TRBV13	TRBD2	17	NA	TRBJ2-1	TGTGCCAGCAGCTTAGTCCGGGTGGGGGGGGTTATGGATGAGCAGTTCTTC	CASSLVRVGGVMDEQFF
TRBV29-1	NA	14	NA	TRBJ1-1	TGCAGCGTTAGATCCGGACAGTCGAACACTGAAGCTTTCTTT	CSVRSGQSNTEAFF
TRBV6-2/TRBV6-3	NA	13	NA	TRBJ2-1	TGTGCCAGCTTTCGTGCAGGGGCCAGGGAGCAGTTCTTC	CASFRAGAREQFF
TRBV28	TRBD1	15	NA	TRBJ1-2	TGTGCCAGCAGTTCAATAACAACAGGGGGCGCGGTCTACACCTTC	CASSSITTGGAVYTF
TRBV20-1	TRBD1	15	NA	TRBJ2-7	TGCAGTGCTAGACCGGGACAGGGGGCGCGGTACGAGCAGTACTTC	CSARPGQGARYEQYF
TRBV12-3/TRBV12-4	TRBD2	17	NA	TRBJ2-1	TGTGCCAGCAGTTTGGGACTAGCGGGGGTTCGCTACAATGAGCAGTTCTTC	CASSLGLAGVRYNEQFF
TRBV2	TRBD1	17	NA	TRBJ2-6	TGTGCCAGCACCATTGGACAGGGGGCGACTGGGGCCAACGTCCTGACTTTC	CASTIGQGATGANVLTF
TRBV6-6	TRBD1	15	NA	TRBJ2-7	TGTGCCAGCAGTGCGGGACAGGTATTTCCCTACGAGCAGTACTTC	CASSAGQVFPYEQYF
TRBV5-1	NA	17	NA	TRBJ2-6	TGCGCCAGCAGTAGTCGGGGCCCCCATTCTGGGGCCAACGTCCTGACTTTC	CASSSRGPHSGANVLTF
TRBV10-2	NA	16	NA	TRBJ1-2	TGCGCCAGCAGTGATCGGGCGGGGTCAACCACGGATGGCTACACCTTC	CASSDRAGSTTDGYTF
TRBV28	TRBD1	16	NA	TRBJ1-5	TGTGCCAGCAGTTTAGGGACAGGCCGTAGGAATCAGCCCCAGCATTTT	CASSLGTGRRNQPQHF
TRBV10-3	TRBD1	15	NA	TRBJ1-4	TGTGCCATCAGCGGGACAGGGGATCATAATGAAAAACTGTTTTTT	CAISGTGDHNEKLFF
TRBV12-3/TRBV12-4	TRBD1	14	NA	TRBJ2-7	TGTGCCAGCAGTAAATGGGACAGGGCGGGCGAGCAGTACTTC	CASSKWDRAGEQYF
TRBV7-2	TRBD2	15	few	TRBJ2-1	TGTGCCAGCAGTTTCGGACTAGCGGGGCACAATGAGCAGTTCTTC	CASSFGLAGHNEQFF
TRBV28	NA	17	NA	TRBJ2-3	TGTGCCAGCAGTCCCGGTCCTAGCGAAACTAGCACAGATACGCAGTATTTT	CASSPGPSETSTDTQYF
TRBV4-2	TRBD2	16	NA	TRBJ2-1	TGTGCCAGCAGCCAATTGACTAGCGGGGGCCAAAATGAGCAGTTCTTC	CASSQLTSGGQNEQFF
TRBV20-1	NA	14	NA	TRBJ2-5	TGCAGTGCTTTAGGGGCTGGCCAAGGAGAGACCCAGTACTTC	CSALGAGQGETQYF
TRBV4-2	TRBD2	17	NA	TRBJ2-5	TGTGCCAGCAGCCAAGAGGGTAGCGGGGGCCCCCAAGAGACCCAGTACTTC	CASSQEGSGGPQETQYF
TRBV12-3/TRBV12-4	NA	14	few	TRBJ1-2	TGTGCCAGCAGTTTAAACTCAGGAACCTATGGCTACACCTTC	CASSLNSGTYGYTF
TRBV6-2/TRBV6-3	TRBD2	18	few	TRBJ2-1	TGTGCCAGCACCTACCGGGGGGACCTGGGACTTAAAGCCAATGAGCAGTTCTTC	CASTYRGDLGLKANEQFF
TRBV5-6	NA	14	few	TRBJ2-3	TGTGCCAGCAGCTTGATTCATAGCCCAGATACGCAGTATTTT	CASSLIHSPDTQYF
TRBV10-3	TRBD2	15	NA	TRBJ2-7	TGTGCCATCAGTGTGCTCCGGGGAGGGCCCTACGAGCAGTACTTC	CAISVLRGGPYEQYF
TRBV7-2	NA	15	few	TRBJ1-2	TGTGCCAGCAGCCTAGAAAGGGGAAACTCTCGAGGCTACACCTTC	CASSLERGNSRGYTF
TRBV11-2	TRBD2	16	NA	TRBJ2-1	TGTGCCAGCAGCTTAACTAGCGGGGGGGTTAAGAATGAGCAGTTCTTC	CASSLTSGGVKNEQFF
TRBV4-2	NA	19	NA	TRBJ2-6	TGTGCCAGCAGCTTCCGGACCCAAAGTACCGTCTCTGGGGCCAACGTCCTGACTTTC	CASSFRTQSTVSGANVLTF
TRBV6-6	NA	10	many	TRBJ1-5	TGTGCCAGCAGCAATCAGCCCCAGCATTTT	CASSNQPQHF
TRBV6-2/TRBV6-3	NA	13	few	TRBJ2-7	TGTGCCAGCAGTTACGAAACTAACCTCGAGCAGTACTTC	CASSYETNLEQYF
TRBV20-1	NA	11	NA	TRBJ2-1	TGCCGCTTGGGGCAAGTCAATGAGCAGTTCTTC	CRLGQVNEQFF
TRBV11-2	TRBD1	15	once	TRBJ1-2	TGTGCCAGCAGCTTTAGTGGGACAGGGGCTGATGGCTACACCTTC	CASSFSGTGADGYTF
TRBV10-3	TRBD2	14	NA	TRBJ2-3	TGTGCCATCGCGGGGGGGCGGGGGGCAGATACGCAGTATTTT	CAIAGGRGADTQYF
TRBV6-2/TRBV6-3	NA	14	NA	TRBJ2-3	TGTGCCAGCAGGGAAGGGGGACATAGAGATACGCAGTATTTT	CASREGGHRDTQYF
TRBV5-6	NA	16	NA	TRBJ1-1	TGTGCCAGCAGCCAACGATCAACAGGGAAATTTCCTGAAGCTTTCTTT	CASSQRSTGKFPEAFF
TRBV6-5	TRBD1	13	NA	TRBJ1-6	TGTGCCAGCAGTTACAAGGGGGCATCACCCCTCCACTTT	CASSYKGASPLHF
TRBV28	NA	14	few	TRBJ1-6	TGTGCCAGCAACCGGAGCTCCTATAATTCACCCCTCCACTTT	CASNRSSYNSPLHF
TRBV9	NA	15	NA	TRBJ2-1	TGTGCCAGCAGCGTAGCTCGGGGACAACAAGAGACCCAGTTCTTC	CASSVARGQQETQFF
TRBV7-2	NA	14	NA	TRBJ2-5	TGTGCCAGCAGCCATCGGACCCAGAGTGAGACCCAGTACTTC	CASSHRTQSETQYF
TRBV4-2	NA	13	NA	TRBJ2-1	TGTGCCAGCAGCCAAGACGGGGGCTATGAGCAGTTCTTC	CASSQDGGYEQFF
TRBV6-2/TRBV6-3	TRBD2	15	few	TRBJ2-7	TGTGCCAGCAGTGACGCAGCAGCGGGGTCCTACGAGCAGTACTTC	CASSDAAAGSYEQYF
TRBV5-4	NA	12	NA	TRBJ2-7	TGTGCCAGCAGCCCAAATGTGAGGGAGCAGTACTTC	CASSPNVREQYF